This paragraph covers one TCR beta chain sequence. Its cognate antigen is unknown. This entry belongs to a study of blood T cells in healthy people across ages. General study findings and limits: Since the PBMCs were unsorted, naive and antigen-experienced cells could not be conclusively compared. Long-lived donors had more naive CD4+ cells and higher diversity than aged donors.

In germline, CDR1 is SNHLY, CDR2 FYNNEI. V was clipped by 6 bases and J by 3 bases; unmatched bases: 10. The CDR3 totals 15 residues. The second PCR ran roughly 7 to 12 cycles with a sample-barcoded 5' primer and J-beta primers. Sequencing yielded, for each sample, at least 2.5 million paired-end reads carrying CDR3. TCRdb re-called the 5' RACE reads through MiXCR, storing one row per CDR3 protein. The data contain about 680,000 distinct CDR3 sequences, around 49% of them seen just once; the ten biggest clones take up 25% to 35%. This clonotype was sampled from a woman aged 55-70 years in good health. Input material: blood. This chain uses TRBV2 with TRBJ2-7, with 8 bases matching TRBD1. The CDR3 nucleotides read TGTGCCAGCAGGAAGAGAGAGGGACAGGACTACGAGCAGTACTTC. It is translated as CASRKREGQDYEQYF. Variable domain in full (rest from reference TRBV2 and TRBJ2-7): EPEVTQTPSHQVTQMGQEVILRCVPISNHLYFYWYRQILGQKVEFLVSFYNNEISEKSEIFDDQFSVERPDGSNFTLKIRSTKLEDSAMYFCASRKREGQDYEQYFGPGTRLTVT.